The source of this TCR beta chain is a study of T cell responses to AZD1222 COVID-19 vaccine. Method: immunoSEQ multiplex PCR; TCRdb's copy keeps in-frame clones and lacks some. The profile covers approximately 98,000 clones, with roughly nine tenths appearing a single time and approximately 3.1% taken by the ten largest. Remarks on this clone: The antigen is undetermined.

Germline lookup yields CDR1 SEHNR and CDR2 FQNEAQ (reference sequence). This CDR3 region has 16 residues. V was trimmed by 5 bases and J by 4 bases, leaving 18 bases between them. Study-wide results and limits: CD4 TCRs linked to vaccination spanned spike, dominating at 160-218 and 743-854. Sampling that yielded the repertoires occurred only after the peak T cell response. Spike-specific TCR breadth and depth went up after people got two AZD1222 doses.

This rearrangement joins TRBV7-9 to TRBJ2-1; D might be TRBD1 (8 bases). The material sequenced was peripheral blood, taken on day 0 of MenACWY control vaccination. This sequence was found in an adult in good health. The CDR3 loop reads CASSPRTGGDYNEQFF. CDR3 coding DNA: TGTGCCAGCAGCCCCCGCACAGGGGGGGATTACAATGAGCAGTTCTTC.